Below are 2 T cell receptor beta chains sequenced from a single sample in a study of T cells after posttransplantation cyclophosphamide. Only in-frame clones appear in the TCRdb table, and some are missing; sequencing was by immunoSEQ multiplex PCR. The table includes around 50,000 clones, 85% to 95% detected once. Sequencing was performed on PBMCs. Receptor source: a woman in her forties or fifties in good health and a related stem cell transplant donor.

This clone showed up just once. V usage is TRBV5-6 and J usage is TRBJ2-5, with 11 bases matching TRBD1. Germline trimming cut 3 bases from V and 5 bases from J; bases unmatched to any gene: 3. The CDR3 has 14 residues. CDR1 is SGHDT and CDR2 is YYEEEE in the germline V gene. CDR3 sequence reads: CASSYWDRGETQYF. In DNA, the CDR3 is TGTGCCAGCAGCTACTGGGACAGGGGGGAGACCCAGTACTTC.

This chain uses TRBV5-1 with TRBJ1-4; possible D gene TRBD1, 5 bases. This CDR3 spans 15 amino acids. Trimming removed 4 bases from V and 10 bases from J, with 20 bases in between. Germline CDR1 is SGHRS and CDR2 is YFSETQ. The DNA for the CDR3 is TGCGCCAGCAGCGCCACGGACACGCCCGGCGGAAAACTGTTTTTT. Translated: CASSATDTPGGKLFF.